This T cell receptor beta chain appears in the sequencing data of a study of T and B cells in COVID-19 patients. Overall study context: Of 20 active-infection patients, 12 were critically ill with mechanical ventilation or extracorporeal membrane oxygenation.

V was cut by 2 bases and J by 1 base, with 8 bases left in between. The germline V gene has CDR1 KGHSH and CDR2 LQKENI. This CDR3 is 14 amino acids long. TRB was amplified from around 230-520 ng of blood genomic DNA. TRB rearrangements were amplified by multiplex PCR with BIOMED2 TRB-A/B primers. TCRdb redid the calling of the multiplex PCR reads with MiXCR, one entry per CDR3 protein. The sample consists of tens of thousands of distinct CDR3 sequences, about 31% of them appearing once. By its share, this clonotype is medium-sized. This receptor was taken from a human donor who had recovered from COVID-19. This chain uses TRBV18 with TRBJ2-5; possible D gene TRBD2, 5 bases. Sample: blood. This CDR3 reads CASSPSGTQETQYF. The CDR3 DNA reads TGTGCCAGCTCACCATCGGGAACCCAAGAGACCCAGTACTTC.